The 3 T cell receptor beta chains presented below share a single source sample, sequenced in a study of blood T cell repertoires in COVID-19. The data were produced by immunoSEQ multiplex PCR, yet TCRdb's version contains in-frame clones alone and is incomplete. The sample has 200,000 to 300,000 clones, about 80% seen once. The specimen was peripheral blood. All receptors come from a woman of 80 years or more with acute or convalescent COVID-19.

The chain combines TRBV5-1 with TRBJ1-1, with 10 bases that match TRBD1. The CDR3 loop spans 15 amino acids. V shed 2 bases and J 3 bases; nucleotides not matched to a gene: 4. Germline V gives CDR1 SGHRS, CDR2 YFSETQ. CDR3 region: CASSLEGQGYTEAFF. As DNA, the CDR3 is TGCGCCAGCAGCTTAGAGGGACAGGGGTACACTGAAGCTTTCTTT. Together with reference TRBV5-1 and TRBJ1-1, the CDR3 gives the full variable domain: KAGVTQTPRYLIKTRGQQVTLSCSPISGHRSVSWYQQTPGQGLQFLFEYFSETQRNKGNFPGRFSGRQFSNSRSEMNVSTLELGDSALYLCASSLEGQGYTEAFFGQGTRLTVV.

The chain uses TRBV5-1 and TRBJ2-2; TRBD2 is a possible D gene (7 bases). The germline gives CDR1 SGHRS, CDR2 YFSETQ. V gave up 4 bases and J gave up 2 bases, with 21 bases separating them. CDR3 length: 18 amino acids. The CDR3 DNA reads as TGCGCCAGCAGCCCCACCTGGGGACGGGGGGCTAACACCGGGGAGCTGTTTTTT. Translating gives CASSPTWGRGANTGELFF.

The CDR3 reads CASSLRGGSSNYGYTF. In nucleotides, the CDR3 is TGTGCCAGCAGTTTAAGGGGGGGGTCATCTAACTATGGCTACACCTTC. J is TRBJ1-2 and V is TRBV28; possibly TRBD1 for D (6 bases). V was trimmed by 2 bases and J by 0 bases, leaving 13 bases between them. The CDR3 runs to 16 residues. CDR1 is MDHEN, CDR2 SYDVKM, per germline.